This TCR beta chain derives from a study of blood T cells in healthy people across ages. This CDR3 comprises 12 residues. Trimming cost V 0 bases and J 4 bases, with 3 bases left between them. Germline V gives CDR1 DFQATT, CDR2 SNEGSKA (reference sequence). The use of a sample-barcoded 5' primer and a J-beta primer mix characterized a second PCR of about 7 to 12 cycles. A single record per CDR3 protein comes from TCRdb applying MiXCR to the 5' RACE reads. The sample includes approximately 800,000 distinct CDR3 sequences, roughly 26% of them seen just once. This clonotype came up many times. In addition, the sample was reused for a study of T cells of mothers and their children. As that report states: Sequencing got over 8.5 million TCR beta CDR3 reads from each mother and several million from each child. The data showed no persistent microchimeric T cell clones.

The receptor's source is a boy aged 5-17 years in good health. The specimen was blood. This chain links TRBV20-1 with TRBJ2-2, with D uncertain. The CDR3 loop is CSAREGTGELFF. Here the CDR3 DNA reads TGCAGTGCTAGAGAAGGCACCGGGGAGCTGTTTTTT.